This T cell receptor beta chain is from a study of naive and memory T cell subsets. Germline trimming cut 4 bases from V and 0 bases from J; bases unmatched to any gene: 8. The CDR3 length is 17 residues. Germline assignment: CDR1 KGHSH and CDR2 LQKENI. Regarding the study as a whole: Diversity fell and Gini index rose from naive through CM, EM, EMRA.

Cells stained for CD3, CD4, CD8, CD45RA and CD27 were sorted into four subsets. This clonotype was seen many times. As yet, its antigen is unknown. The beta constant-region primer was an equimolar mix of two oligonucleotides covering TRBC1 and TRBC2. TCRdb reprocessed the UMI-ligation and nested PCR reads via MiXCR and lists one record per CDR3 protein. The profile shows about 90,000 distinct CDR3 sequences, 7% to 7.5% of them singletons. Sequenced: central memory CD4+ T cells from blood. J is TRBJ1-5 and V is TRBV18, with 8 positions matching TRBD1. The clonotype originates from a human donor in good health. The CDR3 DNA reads TGTGCCAGCTCACTATCTACCACAGGGGGTAGCAATCAGCCCCAGCATTTT. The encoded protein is CASSLSTTGGSNQPQHF.